The 9 T cell receptor beta chains below all came from one sample that was sequenced in a study of cytomegalovirus exposure and HLA in healthy donors. In the PCR, 60 Vbeta and 13 Jbeta primers were used. Assay: immunoSEQ multiplex PCR; the TCRdb copy retains only in-frame clones and omits some. The sample yields 150,000 to 200,000 clones, roughly 60% seen once. The sequenced sample was PBMCs. These receptors were obtained from a man in his forties in good health and CMV-seronegative.

The genes are TRBV5-6 and TRBJ1-6; D is undetermined. Per the germline V gene, CDR1 is SGHDT and CDR2 is YYEEEE. This CDR3 has 14 residues. V was pared by 3 bases and J by 8 bases, with 12 bases between. The CDR3 DNA follows: TGTGCCAGCAGCTCCTTAACGCGGGATTCACCCCTCCACTTT. Translating gives CASSSLTRDSPLHF.

CDR3 protein: CASSQDWLVGGTQYF. CDR3 coding DNA: TGTGCCAGCAGCCAAGATTGGCTAGTTGGTGGGACCCAGTACTTC. This chain links TRBV14 with TRBJ2-5, with D unclear. CDR1 SGHDN and CDR2 FVKESK come from the germline V gene. Deletions cut 0 bases from V and 7 bases from J, with 15 bases between. CDR3 length: 15 residues.

The sample holds a few counts of this clone. CDR3 region: CASSSGLAGNTGELFF. CDR3 sequence (DNA): TGCGCCAGCAGCTCAGGACTAGCGGGCAACACCGGGGAGCTGTTTTTT. The V gene is TRBV5-1, the J gene TRBJ2-2, with 11 bases lining up with TRBD2. With 3 bases clipped from V and 2 bases from J, the junction kept 3 bases outside the gene matches. The CDR3 length is 16 residues. Germline V lookup: CDR1 SGHRS, CDR2 YFSETQ.

This clone has more than one count but fewer than ten. The chain combines TRBV19 with TRBJ2-2; no firm D call. The CDR3 has 15 residues. Looked up from germline, CDR1 is LNHDA and CDR2 is SQIVND (reference sequence). V was clipped by 6 bases and J by 3 bases, with 14 bases between them. The CDR3 DNA reads TGTGCCAGTAGACAAATTACAGTGGACACCGGGGAGCTGTTTTTT. Translating it yields CASRQITVDTGELFF.

The chain joins TRBV11-2 to TRBJ1-5; TRBD1 might be the D (5 bases). V shed 5 bases and J shed 2 bases, with 13 bases lying between them. The CDR3 spans 15 residues. From germline, CDR1 is SGHAT and CDR2 FQNNGV. For the CDR3, the DNA is TGTGCCAGCAGCCCGACGGGGGAGGGCAATCAGCCCCAGCATTTT. Encoded protein: CASSPTGEGNQPQHF.

This clone occurred a few times. The chain employs TRBV5-1 and TRBJ2-6; D unresolved. The CDR3 runs 14 residues. Germline loops: CDR1 SGHRS, CDR2 YFSETQ. With 4 bases removed from V and 0 bases from J, the gap between germline ends came to 5 bases. The CDR3 sequence: CASSPSSGANVLTF. CDR3 sequence (DNA): TGCGCCAGCAGCCCGAGCTCTGGGGCCAACGTCCTGACTTTC.

This chain links TRBV30 with TRBJ2-5, with TRBD2 matching over 8 bases. CDR3 length: 15 residues. Per the germline V gene, CDR1 is GTSNPN and CDR2 is SVGIG (reference sequence). Trimming removed 2 bases from V and 6 bases from J; junction bases left unmatched: 11. The CDR3 DNA reads as TGTGCCTGGAGTCCCAGCGGGGGAAGAATTAAGACCCAGTACTTC. Translating gives CAWSPSGGRIKTQYF.

The V and J genes are TRBV7-8 and TRBJ2-2; 13 bases match TRBD2. Germline values: CDR1 SGHVS, CDR2 FQNEAQ. Germline trimming cut 5 bases from V and 4 bases from J; bases unmatched to any gene: 4. This CDR3 spans 16 amino acids. CDR3: CASSGLAGAGTGELFF. The CDR3 DNA reads as TGTGCCAGCAGCGGACTAGCGGGAGCTGGCACCGGGGAGCTGTTTTTT.

The rearrangement links TRBV6-6 to TRBJ2-7; the D gene is possibly TRBD2 (6 bases). V dropped 6 bases and J dropped 3 bases, with 21 bases sitting between them. The CDR3 spans 16 residues. Germline CDR1 reads MNHNY; CDR2 reads SVGAGI (reference sequence). The CDR3 DNA is TGTGCCAGCAGACCTCCGGAGGGCAGGGCCCTCTACGAGCAGTACTTC. The encoded protein is CASRPPEGRALYEQYF.